This is a list of T cell receptor beta chains from one sample in a study of cytomegalovirus exposure and HLA in healthy donors. Measured with immunoSEQ multiplex PCR; TCRdb has only the in-frame clones, and not every one. The data show roughly 120,000 clones, with approximately 80% seen just once and 5.8% held by the top ten. Source material: PBMCs. These TCRs come from a man aged 18 to 35 in good health and CMV-seropositive. The conserved cysteine and the conserved F or W are not part of the CDR3 here.

>TRBJ1-1|TRBV15
ATSRDSATNTEAF
>TRBJ1-1|TRBV6-5
ASSYGGQGDGAF
>TRBJ1-1|TRBV29-1
SARDVTEAF
>TRBJ2-3|TRBV6-5
ASSNRELRARQY
>TRBJ2-1|TRBV7-3
ASSHRLAGGPDEQF
>TRBJ2-5|TRBV10-3
AISDPGLAGEETQY
>TRBJ2-7|TRBV5-1
ASSPGARAEQY
>TRBJ2-2|TRBV29-1
SVLDRDKDTGELF
>TRBJ1-5|TRBV5-6
ASSLGTGLGQPQH
>TRBJ1-2|TRBV6-1
AGAKDRSYYGYT
>TRBJ2-1|TRBV30
AWSTLAGGLGQF
>TRBJ2-1|TRBV19
ASSDLGLPTHNEQF
>TRBJ2-2|TRBV6-1
ASSDLAPNTGELF
>TRBJ1-1|TRBV2
ASSELDRVTEAF
>TRBJ2-3|TRBV28
ASSKVDRRTDTQY
>TRBJ2-3|TRBV18
ASSPLTPRTGPTDTQY
>TRBJ2-7|TRBV28
ASGESGGRSYEQY
>TRBJ1-1|TRBV2
ASSVGTAAF
>TRBJ1-2|TRBV5-1
ASSVAGEGDYGYT
>TRBJ2-7|TRBV7-9
ASSRTGLLGGPYLEQY
>TRBJ2-2|TRBV9
ASSSGTGEETGELF
>TRBJ2-7|TRBV19
ASSITAINYEQY
>TRBJ2-7|TRBV27
ASSLLAGGRNEQY
>TRBJ1-6|TRBV19
ASSLWDRANSPLH
>TRBJ1-3|TRBV28
ASSSPRRRRSSGNTIY
>TRBJ2-7|TRBV27
ASSSYPGTSAYEQY
>TRBJ1-3|TRBV7-9
ASSLSGDTIY
>TRBJ2-3|TRBV13
ASSLRLAGRLDTQY
>TRBJ1-2|TRBV28
SCGGYTGHDGYT
>TRBJ2-2|TRBV5-1
ASSSDSGLAGVTGELF
>TRBJ2-1|TRBV15
ATSDRGVYNEQF
>TRBJ2-7|TRBV5-4
ASSLDAGGGEQY
>TRBJ1-1|TRBV6-1
ASSEASTVNTEAF
>TRBJ2-4|TRBV10-3
AISGTTGAKNSQY
>TRBJ2-2|TRBV11-2
ASSLFSGGIGELF
>TRBJ1-4|TRBV18
ASSLFRNEKLF
>TRBJ2-2|TRBV10-2
ASSGEAGGLSGELF
>TRBJ1-1|TRBV4-1
ASSRGGTEAF
>TRBJ2-1|TRBV28
ASSFLGEDGYNEQF
>TRBJ2-2|TRBV30
AWRPGLLTGELF
>TRBJ1-5|TRBV18
ASSTRQGGNQPQH
>TRBJ2-7|TRBV6-1
ASSAPGSYEQY
>TRBJ1-5|TRBV19
ASQPDRNSNQPQH
>TRBJ1-3|TRBV10-3
AIRRGPNASGNTIY
>TRBJ2-1|TRBV19
ASVFAGGPGEQF
>TRBJ1-4|TRBV18
ASSPGQGNEKLF
>TRBJ2-7|TRBV2
ASSESGLRVYEQY
>TRBJ1-2|TRBV19
ASSDIGGDDYGYT
>TRBJ2-3|TRBV7-9
ASCGGPRSTDTQY
>TRBJ2-2|TRBV11-2
ASSLRTGELF
>TRBJ1-1|TRBV6-6
ASSYRQGSTEAF
>TRBJ1-5|TRBV9
ASSPNRDRGQPQH
>TRBJ1-1|TRBV7-7
ASSAEVNTEAF
>TRBJ1-5|TRBV2
ASRREPSNNQPQH
>TRBJ2-2|TRBV7-2
ASSFWTSGRPGELF